These 9 T cell receptor beta chains were all obtained from the same sample, sequenced in a study of blood T cell repertoires in COVID-19. Measured with immunoSEQ multiplex PCR; TCRdb has only the in-frame clones, and not every one. The sample includes around 190,000 clones, about four fifths of them seen just once. The sequencing sample was made of peripheral blood. These receptors originate from an older woman with COVID-19, enrolled during active disease.

CDR3 sequence: CASSEGGGAYTQYF. Here the CDR3 DNA reads TGTGCCAGCAGTGAAGGCGGGGGGGCGTATACGCAGTATTTT. The chain has TRBV6-1 and TRBJ2-3, with 9 nucleotides matching TRBD2. This CDR3 contains 14 residues. The V and J ends lost 1 base and 7 bases, in that order; junction bases with no gene match: 3. The germline CDR1 and CDR2 sequences are MNHNS and SASEGT.

This chain uses TRBV11-3 with TRBJ2-1, with a tentative D call TRBD2 (5 bases). This CDR3 region has 14 residues. Trimming cost V 3 bases and J 6 bases, with 12 bases left between them. Germline V gene lookup returns CDR1 SGHNT and CDR2 YENEEA. The CDR3 sequence: CASSFSAAFNEQFF. The CDR3 bases are TGTGCCAGCAGCTTTTCAGCGGCTTTCAATGAGCAGTTCTTC.

The chain combines TRBV7-8 with TRBJ2-7, with TRBD1 matching 9 bases. This CDR3 has 15 residues. Germline CDR1 reads SGHVS; CDR2 reads FQNEAQ. J lost 0 bases, V lost 6 bases, and 6 bases had no gene match. Here the CDR3 DNA reads TGTGCCAGCAGTATCGGACAGGGGCCCTCCTACGAGCAGTACTTC. It specifies CASSIGQGPSYEQYF. Together with reference TRBV7-8 and TRBJ2-7, the CDR3 gives the full variable domain: GAGVSQSPRYKVAKRGQDVALRCDPISGHVSLFWYQQALGQGPEFLTYFQNEAQLDKSGLPSDRFFAERPEGSVSTLKIQRTQQEDSAVYLCASSIGQGPSYEQYFGPGTRLTVT.

The CDR3 loop reads CASRRAPGTGDRETQYF. In nucleotides, the CDR3 is TGTGCCAGCCGAAGGGCGCCCGGGACAGGGGATAGGGAGACCCAGTACTTC. The chain couples TRBV7-3 to TRBJ2-5; the match to TRBD1 covers 10 bases. V lost 8 bases and J lost 5; bases outside the gene matches: 17. CDR3 size: 17 residues. Germline V gives CDR1 SGHTA, CDR2 FQGTGA.

The rearrangement uses TRBV5-4 and TRBJ2-2; D is perhaps TRBD1 (5 bases). Trimming left V 4 bases short and J 4 bases short, with 14 bases between. The CDR3 is made up of 15 amino acids. Germline V gene lookup returns CDR1 SGHNT and CDR2 YYREEE (reference sequence). The CDR3 spells CASSTDSFFTGELFF. The CDR3 DNA reads TGTGCCAGCAGCACCGACAGTTTTTTCACCGGGGAGCTGTTTTTT. The full variable domain, in which reference TRBV5-4 and TRBJ2-2 provide the parts outside the CDR3, is ETGVTQSPTHLIKTRGQQVTLRCSSQSGHNTVSWYQQALGQGPQFIFQYYREEENGRGNFPPRFSGLQFPNYSSELNVNALELDDSALYLCASSTDSFFTGELFFGEGSRLTVL.

The chain combines TRBV30 with TRBJ2-1, with a possible D match to TRBD2 (5 bases). V was shortened by 2 bases and J by 0 bases, with 8 bases between the two germline ends. Germline CDR1 GTSNPN, CDR2 SVGIG (reference sequence). CDR3 size: 14 residues. The CDR3 sequence is CAWSLGSSYNEQFF. DNA for the CDR3: TGTGCCTGGAGTCTAGGGAGCTCCTACAATGAGCAGTTCTTC.

The rearrangement uses TRBV28 and TRBJ2-7; 7 nucleotides line up with TRBD2. Germline-derived CDR1 and CDR2 are MDHEN and SYDVKM. V shed 4 bases, J shed 0 bases, and the junction held 9 bases outside the gene matches. CDR3 length: 16 amino acids. DNA for the CDR3: TGTGCCAGCAGTTCGCGGGGGTCTAGTTCCTCCTACGAGCAGTACTTC. The encoded protein is CASSSRGSSSSYEQYF.

The sample holds a few counts of this clone. The V and J genes are TRBV27 and TRBJ1-3; 9 nucleotides align to TRBD1. V lost 6 bases and J lost 0; bases outside the gene matches: 6. CDR1 is MNHEY, CDR2 SMNVEV, per germline (reference sequence). The CDR3 runs to 16 residues. CDR3 in amino acids: CASSPTGGFSGNTIYF. In nucleotides, the CDR3 is TGTGCCAGCAGCCCCACAGGGGGCTTCTCTGGAAACACCATATATTTT.

This clone has just one count. This chain joins TRBV24-1 and TRBJ2-3; D not resolved. The CDR3 contains 17 residues. Looked up from germline, CDR1 is KGHDR and CDR2 is SFDVKD. V was trimmed by 5 bases and J by 1 base, leaving 18 bases between them. In DNA, the CDR3 is TGTGCCACCAGTGTGTGGGCCCCCGAAACAGGCACAGATACGCAGTATTTT. It translates to CATSVWAPETGTDTQYF.